These 16 T cell receptor beta chains came from one sample sequenced in a study of tumor-infiltrating lymphocytes in localized non-small cell lung cancer. Using immunoSEQ multiplex PCR, the repertoire was profiled, and TCRdb retains in-frame clones only, with some absent. Found here are about 15,000 clones, roughly 69% of them singletons; the top ten hold 6.5%. Sequencing was carried out using lung tumor tissue. All receptors derive from a human donor with non-small cell lung cancer.

In this sample, this clone turned up a few times. The chain combines TRBV14 with TRBJ1-1; 10 bases line up with TRBD1. The J segment lost 4 bases and the V segment lost 4 bases, leaving 3 bases of the junction unmatched. CDR1 SGHDN and CDR2 FVKESK come from the germline V gene. The CDR3 sequence is 14 residues long. The CDR3 sequence: CASSPWDRGTEAFF. DNA for the CDR3: TGTGCCAGCAGCCCCTGGGACAGGGGCACTGAAGCTTTCTTT.

The gene calls are TRBV4-1 and TRBJ2-7; 7 bases align to TRBD1. CDR3 length equals 14 residues. CDR1 is MGHRA, CDR2 YSYEKL, per germline. J gave up 0 bases and V 10 bases, and 9 bases lay outside the gene matches. In DNA, the CDR3 is TGCGCCACCCACCGAGGGGGCCTCTCCTACGAGCAGTACTTC. Encoded protein: CATHRGGLSYEQYF.

This clone was found once. The chain links TRBV6-5 to TRBJ2-1; D is uncertain. This CDR3 is 15 amino acids long. Germline CDR1 reads MNHEY; CDR2 reads SVGAGI. V shed 10 bases and J shed 7 bases, with 23 bases lying between them. The CDR3 bases are TGTGCCACCTCACCATGGGGTGGATCGGTGAATGAGCAGTTCTTC. Residues: CATSPWGGSVNEQFF.

V gene TRBV23-1 combines with J gene TRBJ2-2; the D gene is possibly TRBD2 (7 bases). TRBV23-1 is labeled an ORF, and its function is uncertain. V dropped 0 bases and J dropped 5 bases, with 22 bases sitting between them. The CDR3 is made up of 19 amino acids. Written as DNA, the CDR3 is TGCGCCAGCAGTCAATCATGGGTGAGTGATAGGGGGGGTACCGGGGAGCTGTTTTTT. Encoded protein: CASSQSWVSDRGGTGELFF.

This clone was seen only a few times. This rearrangement joins TRBV4-1 to TRBJ1-2; D possibly corresponds to TRBD1 (5 bases). Germline CDR1 reads MGHRA; CDR2 reads YSYEKL. V gave up 0 bases and J gave up 2 bases, with 16 bases separating them. CDR3 length: 17 residues. CDR3 sequence reads: CASSQDRGLRQNYGYTF. The CDR3, as DNA: TGCGCCAGCAGCCAAGATAGAGGTTTGAGACAGAACTATGGCTACACCTTC.

The chain uses TRBV2 and TRBJ1-6, with 8 bases that match TRBD1. Trimming cost V 8 bases and J 7 bases; bases outside gene matches: 1. The CDR3 is 12 amino acids. Germline V gene sequence: CDR1 SNHLY, CDR2 FYNNEI. This chain's CDR3 is CASQGANSPLHF. The CDR3 DNA sequence: TGTGCCAGCCAGGGGGCGAATTCACCCCTCCACTTT.

In its sample, this clone ranks as medium-sized. The CDR3 protein is CATSRVGYGGLGGYTF. The CDR3 DNA reads TGTGCCACCAGCAGAGTGGGGTACGGGGGCCTAGGTGGCTACACCTTC. This chain connects TRBV15 to TRBJ1-2, with D possibly TRBD1 on 6 matching bases. The CDR3 loop spans 16 amino acids. V was pared by 1 base and J by 7 bases, with 19 bases between. Germline V gene data show CDR1 as LNHNV and CDR2 as YYDKDF (reference sequence).

The chain uses TRBV19 and TRBJ1-2, with D perhaps matching TRBD1 (6 bases). Per the germline V gene, CDR1 is LNHDA and CDR2 is SQIVND (reference sequence). The CDR3 covers 14 residues. Between the trimmed V and J ends, which lost 3 bases and 2 bases, there was a span of 10 bases. The CDR3 loop reads CASSMRGANYGYTF. Here the CDR3 DNA reads TGTGCCAGTAGTATGAGGGGGGCGAACTATGGCTACACCTTC.

The chain employs TRBV14 and TRBJ1-3; D is possibly TRBD1 (6 bases). Trimming took 3 bases from V and 0 from J, leaving 12 bases between them. CDR3 length: 16 amino acids. Germline CDR1 SGHDN, CDR2 FVKESK. The CDR3 region is CASSHAGQLSGNTIYF. CDR3 DNA sequence: TGTGCCAGCAGCCACGCCGGACAGCTCTCTGGAAACACCATATATTTT.

The chain employs TRBV28 and TRBJ2-1; TRBD2 matches at 7 bases. This CDR3 contains 16 residues. Germline-derived CDR1 and CDR2 are MDHEN and SYDVKM. V was pared by 6 bases and J by 0 bases, with 8 bases of the junction left unmatched. In DNA form, the CDR3 reads TGTGCCAGCAGGAGCCCGGGGAGGGGCTCCTACAATGAGCAGTTCTTC. Amino acid sequence: CASRSPGRGSYNEQFF.

V usage is TRBV4-3 and J usage is TRBJ1-1; D not resolved. The CDR3 runs 16 residues. V dropped 1 base and J dropped 1 base, with 13 bases sitting between them. The V gene's germline CDR1 is LGHNA and CDR2 YSLEER. CDR3 protein: CASSQALSQSNTEAFF. The DNA of the CDR3 is TGCGCCAGCAGCCAAGCACTATCACAGTCGAACACTGAAGCTTTCTTT.

The rearrangement links TRBV4-3 to TRBJ2-6; D perhaps matches TRBD1 (6 bases). CDR1 and CDR2 from the germline V gene are LGHNA and YSLEER. The CDR3 extends over 16 amino acids. V lost 0 bases and J lost 1, with 7 bases in between. CDR3 loop: CASSQDGTSGANVLTF. The CDR3 coding sequence is TGCGCCAGCAGCCAAGATGGGACATCTGGGGCCAACGTCCTGACTTTC.

Relative to its sample, this clone is medium-sized. V is TRBV5-1 and J is TRBJ2-7, with D possibly called TRBD1 or TRBD2 (5 bases each). Germline values: CDR1 SGHRS, CDR2 YFSETQ. The CDR3 is 16 residues long. Trimming stripped 6 bases from V and 0 bases from J, with 19 bases between. CDR3 residues: CASTTGSGRSSYEQYF. The CDR3 nucleotides read TGCGCCAGCACCACGGGGTCGGGACGCAGCTCCTACGAGCAGTACTTC.

The rearrangement joins TRBV5-1 to TRBJ2-1, with 9 positions matching TRBD2. The CDR3 runs 16 residues. Trimming removed 4 bases from V and 7 bases from J; junction bases left unmatched: 12. Germline values: CDR1 SGHRS, CDR2 YFSETQ. The DNA of the CDR3 is TGCGCCAGCAGCCGGGCGGCAGCGGGAGGCATGAATGAGCAGTTCTTC. Its protein product is CASSRAAAGGMNEQFF.

The CDR3 region is CASSIGLHPNTEAFF. The CDR3 DNA reads TGTGCCAGTAGTATTGGCCTACACCCGAACACTGAAGCTTTCTTT. The V and J genes are TRBV19 and TRBJ1-1, with D uncertain. Trimming removed 3 bases at V and 1 base at J, with 12 bases between. This CDR3 has 15 residues. CDR1 and CDR2 (germline): LNHDA, SQIVND (reference sequence). Full variable domain (outside the CDR3, taken from reference TRBV19 and TRBJ1-1): DGGITQSPKYLFRKEGQNVTLSCEQNLNHDAMYWYRQDPGQGLRLIYYSQIVNDFQKGDIAEGYSVSREKKESFPLTVTSAQKNPTAFYLCASSIGLHPNTEAFFGQGTRLTVV.

This rearrangement joins TRBV30 to TRBJ2-1; TRBD2 aligns across 11 bases. V lost 3 bases to trimming and J lost 6 bases; unmatched junction nucleotides: 1. Germline loops: CDR1 GTSNPN, CDR2 SVGIG (reference sequence). The CDR3 is 13 residues long. The CDR3 spells CAWRLAGVNEQFF. The CDR3 DNA reads TGTGCCTGGAGACTAGCGGGAGTCAATGAGCAGTTCTTC.